The next 7 T cell receptor beta chains were all read from a single sample in a study of tissue T cells after allogeneic stem cell transplantation. Measured with immunoSEQ multiplex PCR; TCRdb has only the in-frame clones, and not every one. The sample shows 45,000 to 50,000 clones, around 73% of them seen only once. Sequencing was carried out using sorted cells pooled from one or two spleens. These receptors were obtained from a pool of C57BL/6 mice in good health.

A note on this clone: Mouse gene names and germline throughout. The read falls 1 residue short of the CDR3 end, and the missing part is taken from the germline J gene. This chain links TRBV13-1 with TRBJ2-1; tentative D call: TRBD2 (6 bases). Trimming left V 1 base short and J 3 bases short, with 8 bases between. The germline V gene encodes CDR1 NSHNY and CDR2 SYGAGN. The CDR3 contains 14 residues. This CDR3 reads CASSDIGGYAEQFF. The CDR3 bases that were read are TGTGCCAGCAGTGATATTGGGGGCTATGCTGAGCAGTTC.

Regarding this clone: Genes and germline come from the mouse. The DNA ends 1 residue before the CDR3 does, and the rest of the CDR3 is filled in from the germline J gene. This chain connects TRBV13-3 to TRBJ1-4; 9 bases fit TRBD1. V lost 2 bases to trimming and J lost 3 bases; unmatched junction nucleotides: 5. This CDR3 has 16 amino acids. In germline, CDR1 is NNHDY, CDR2 SYVADS. Incomplete CDR3 DNA: TGTGCCAGCAGTGAACAGGGGGCCGGTCCCAACGAAAGATTATTT. Protein sequence: CASSEQGAGPNERLF. The CDR3, in full, reads CASSEQGAGPNERLFF.

As for this clone: The gene names given are mouse names. The read ends 1 residue before the CDR3 terminus; that terminus is restored from the germline J gene. The chain couples TRBV12-1 to TRBJ2-5; 7 nucleotides agree with TRBD2. CDR1 and CDR2 from the germline V gene are SGHSN and HYEKVE. This CDR3 comprises 15 residues. V trimming: 0 bases; J trimming: 6 bases; junction bases outside the gene matches: 8. The CDR3 bases that were read are TGTGCCAGCTCTCTCGGCTGGGGGAGAGATGACACCCAGTAC. Amino acid sequence: CASSLGWGRDDTQY. The entire CDR3 reads CASSLGWGRDDTQYF.

As for this clone: Genes and germline are mouse. The missing CDR3 end, 1 residue past where the read stops, is filled in from the germline J gene. This chain uses TRBV13-2 with TRBJ2-5; 7 nucleotides agree with TRBD2. Trimming at V came to 2 bases and at J to 0 bases, leaving 6 bases not matched to a gene. Germline V gene data show CDR1 as NNHNN and CDR2 as SYGAGS (reference sequence). The length of the CDR3 is 16 residues. The CDR3 spells CASGDYWGLNQDTQYF. The CDR3 bases that were read are TGTGCCAGCGGTGACTACTGGGGCCTTAACCAAGACACCCAGTAC.

Of note for this clone: Genes and germline are mouse. The CDR3 is cut off 1 residue early in the read; its end comes from the germline J gene. This sequence joins TRBV13-2 and TRBJ1-6; 9 bases are shared with TRBD1. TRBJ1-6 is an open reading frame whose function is uncertain. There are 14 residues in the CDR3. Trimming removed 3 bases from V and 9 bases from J; junction bases left unmatched: 4. Germline V gene data show CDR1 as NNHNN and CDR2 as SYGAGS (reference sequence). This chain's CDR3 is CASGGGQGGSPLYF. The DNA read from the CDR3 is TGTGCCAGCGGTGGGGGACAGGGAGGTTCGCCCCTCTAC.

Turning to this clone: Gene labels here are mouse ones. The CDR3 extends 1 residue past the end of the read, so its final part is completed from the germline J gene. The rearrangement links TRBV19 to TRBJ2-7; 9 bases are a match to TRBD1. The germline CDR1 and CDR2 sequences are FNHDT and SITEND (reference sequence). V lost 0 bases to trimming and J lost 0 bases; unmatched junction nucleotides: 1. CDR3 length: 15 residues. CDR3 residues: CASSIGTGDSYEQYF. CDR3 DNA, as far as it was read: TGTGCCAGCAGTATAGGGACAGGGGACTCCTATGAACAGTAC.

Concerning this clone: Gene names are mouse gene names. The read gets to within 1 residue of the CDR3 end, and the germline J gene fills in the rest. This chain connects TRBV13-2 to TRBJ2-5, with D perhaps TRBD2 (6 bases). Germline V CDR1 and CDR2: NNHNN, SYGAGS (reference sequence). This CDR3 spans 13 amino acids. The V gene lost 2 bases and the J gene lost 3 bases, with 7 bases spanning the gap. The CDR3 DNA, read in part, is TGTGCCAGCGGTGACTGGGGACAAGACACCCAGTAC. As protein: CASGDWGQDTQY. The full CDR3 is CASGDWGQDTQYF.